This passage covers 9 T cell receptor beta chains from one sample sequenced in a study of OX40 agonist ivuxolimab in advanced cancers. This table comes from immunoSEQ multiplex PCR, and its TCRdb copy is limited to in-frame clones, with some not included. The sample shows 75,000 to 100,000 clones, roughly 87% of them seen only once. Sequencing used CD4+ or CD8+ T cells sorted from blood, obtained in a trial of the OX40 agonist ivuxolimab. These receptors originate from an adult with an advanced solid tumor such as melanoma, head and neck, liver or kidney cancer.

This chain uses TRBV4-1 with TRBJ1-1, with D maybe TRBD1 (5 bases). This CDR3 has 16 amino acids. The ends were cut back, 3 bases at V and 6 bases at J, with 20 bases in the middle. Germline V lookup: CDR1 MGHRA, CDR2 YSYEKL. The CDR3 region has the DNA TGCGCCAGCAGCCACCCTATTATCGTCGGGGCTCCTGAAGCTTTCTTT. It yields the protein CASSHPIIVGAPEAFF.

The rearrangement links TRBV2 to TRBJ1-1, with 12 bases matching TRBD1. Germline trimming cut 1 base from V and 8 bases from J; bases unmatched to any gene: 5. This CDR3 contains 15 residues. Germline V lookup: CDR1 SNHLY, CDR2 FYNNEI. The CDR3 is CASSEGGQGASEAFF. The CDR3, as DNA: TGTGCCAGCAGTGAAGGGGGACAGGGGGCATCCGAAGCTTTCTTT.

This clone was counted a few times. The chain uses TRBV6-6 and TRBJ2-1; 10 nucleotides agree with TRBD2. Trimming removed 4 bases from V and 6 bases from J; junction bases left unmatched: 6. The CDR3 consists of 15 residues. Germline V lookup: CDR1 MNHNY, CDR2 SVGAGI (reference sequence). This chain's CDR3 is CASSLAGGEFNEQFF. The CDR3 nucleotides read TGTGCCAGCAGTTTAGCGGGGGGAGAGTTCAATGAGCAGTTCTTC.

CDR3 in DNA: TGTGCCAGCAGCCCACGCTCCGGGGGGGCCCACACCGGGGAGCTGTTTTTT. Amino acids: CASSPRSGGAHTGELFF. V gene TRBV11-2 combines with J gene TRBJ2-2; 8 bases align to TRBD2. J gave up 3 bases and V 5 bases, and 11 bases lay outside the gene matches. The CDR3 is 17 residues long. From germline, CDR1 is SGHAT and CDR2 FQNNGV.

For the CDR3, the DNA is TGTGCCAGCAGCTCGGGACTCCACTTACTCGGGGATACGCAGTATTTT. As protein: CASSSGLHLLGDTQYF. The genes are TRBV7-9 and TRBJ2-3; D might be TRBD2 (6 bases). Germline V gene data show CDR1 as SEHNR and CDR2 as FQNEAQ (reference sequence). Trimming pared 4 bases from V and 6 bases from J, leaving 20 bases between. CDR3 length: 16 amino acids.

The chain recombines TRBV6-6 with TRBJ1-1; D ambiguous. Germline-derived CDR1 and CDR2 are MNHNY and SVGAGI (reference sequence). The CDR3 is 14 residues long. V lost 6 bases to trimming and J lost 7 bases, with 18 bases between them. CDR3 in amino acids: CASSSRSTTSEAFF. In nucleotides, the CDR3 is TGTGCCAGCAGCTCCCGGAGCACGACAAGTGAAGCTTTCTTT.

The genes are TRBV7-9 and TRBJ2-2, with TRBD1 identical over 9 bases. The CDR3 is 15 amino acids. Germline loops: CDR1 SEHNR, CDR2 FQNEAQ (reference sequence). The V gene end was trimmed by 4 bases and the J gene end by 4 bases; junction bases not matched to a gene: 4. In DNA, the CDR3 is TGTGCCAGCAGCTCCTCGGGACAGGGCACCGGGGAGCTGTTTTTT. This gives the protein CASSSSGQGTGELFF. Combining the CDR3 with reference TRBV7-9 and TRBJ2-2 gives the whole variable domain DTGVSQNPRHKITKRGQNVTFRCDPISEHNRLYWYRQTLGQGPEFLTYFQNEAQLEKSRLLSDRFSAERPKGSFSTLEIQRTEQGDSAMYLCASSSSGQGTGELFFGEGSRLTVL.

The chain is built from TRBV9 and TRBJ2-2, with D possibly TRBD1 on 5 matching bases. Trimming shortened V by 4 bases and J by 7 bases, and 20 bases separated the two germline ends. In germline, CDR1 is SGDLS, CDR2 YYNGEE. This CDR3 is built from 16 residues. The chain's CDR3 is CASSPGSSQVIGELFF. CDR3 bases: TGTGCCAGCAGCCCGGGCTCCTCACAGGTTATCGGGGAGCTGTTTTTT. The complete variable domain, with remaining parts taken from reference TRBV9 and TRBJ2-2, reads DSGVTQTPKHLITATGQRVTLRCSPRSGDLSVYWYQQSLDQGLQFLIQYYNGEERAKGNILERFSAQQFPDLHSELNLSSLELGDSALYFCASSPGSSQVIGELFFGEGSRLTVL.

The chain has TRBV30 and TRBJ2-3; the D gene is possibly TRBD2 (7 bases). The CDR3 contains 17 residues. Trimming removed 5 bases from V and 4 bases from J, with 25 bases in between. Germline V gives CDR1 GTSNPN, CDR2 SVGIG (reference sequence). The chain's CDR3 is CAWPLVGGPHGADTQYF. The DNA of the CDR3 is TGTGCCTGGCCACTAGTGGGGGGGCCCCACGGGGCAGATACGCAGTATTTT.